Here is one T cell receptor (beta chain) with its context. This clonotype came up a few times. Its specific antigen is unknown. Per-base quality was not reported, and no clone a single base away is much larger than it. cDNA was synthesized by template-switch 5'RACE using a primer carrying a 10-nucleotide random unique molecular identifier by which each TCR transcript was tagged. Each sequencing run produced over 160 million TCR-beta sequences covering 15-18 subjects. Total RNA was extracted with the RNeasy kit. Using the KAPA Real-time Library Amplification kit, TCR-beta VDJ regions were amplified with primers for the TCR constant region and the 5'RACE anchor. A first PCR added sample indexes and Illumina adaptors, and a second PCR then raised library yield. After purification with Ampure beads, the TCR product of roughly 650 bp was size-selected on a 2% E-gel SizeSelection system. Before pooling, library quality was checked on a Bioanalyzer, concentration was measured with Qubit, and libraries were quantified with the Kapa Library Quantification kit. An Illumina HiSeq 2500 was used to sequence the libraries paired-end at 2 x 150 bp. To increase sequence diversity, roughly 24-31% phiX was spiked into each library pool. As for how the authors treated the data: Quality-filtered reads were processed with the UMI-based MiGEC pipeline, and over 90% of raw TCR sequences were removed by the MiGEC pipeline during error correction. IMGT germline references were used for aligning VDJ genes, and each clonotype was defined as a unique CDR3 amino acid sequence together with its V-J genes. Clonal expansion, Shannon diversity, and CDR3 relatedness (CalcPairwiseDistances, ClusterSamples) were evaluated with VDJtools, and phylogenetic trees were built with CLCbio workbench. Using coefficient-of-variation modelling across technical triplicates, the study counted a clone as expanded if it had at least 8 unique UMIs. The raw public data were reprocessed by TCRdb itself: fastp quality trimming at Q25, MiXCR clonotype calling, in-frame beta chains only. Each record represents a unique CDR3 protein, reported with the most common genes and DNA among its rows. The V and J calls and clone size come from TCRdb's table, not from the authors' own analysis. The sample table records around 50,000 distinct CDR3 sequences; roughly 3.2% of these occur just once. The ten largest clones add up to 3.1% of the sample.

The data were obtained in a study of neurological immune-mediated disorders (dated by TCRdb to 2018 to 2020). For context, the study as a whole: Of the approximately 34 multiple sclerosis patients, 31 had relapsing-remitting MS and 3 had secondary progressive MS. Peripheral blood TCR-beta repertoires from patients with HTLV-I-associated myelopathy (HAM/TSP), patients with multiple sclerosis, and healthy controls were compared in the study using UMI-based sequencing. The cohort included approximately 68 subjects: some 14 with HAM/TSP, roughly 35 with multiple sclerosis, and around 20 healthy controls. The roughly 100 TCR-beta libraries covered PBMC samples along with longitudinal samples, technical triplicates, and paired sorted CD4+ and CD8+ T-cell subsets.

For the unsorted PBMC libraries, 2 million PBMCs were stored in RNAlater at -80 degrees C until RNA extraction and were used to generate the libraries. Multiple sclerosis patients were enrolled in a US clinical protocol evaluating disease progression by magnetic resonance imaging. Peripheral blood underwent Ficoll-Hypaque density gradient centrifugation to isolate PBMCs, which were then cryopreserved in liquid nitrogen. What the authors observed across the whole study: Phylogenetic analysis grouped repertoires from 18 of 34 MS patients into a cluster of related CDR3 sequences, suggesting a possible repertoire-level signature. TCR clonal expansion was highest in HAM/TSP patients and lowest in MS patients, with MS patients falling below even healthy controls. No association of the MS cluster with clinical or MRI features was observed, and the need for larger cohorts was stated by the authors. No identical CDR3 amino acid sequences were shared among expanded clones across subjects, suggesting private TCR-beta repertoires in all groups.

Trimming leaves V shorter by 6 bases and J shorter by 8 bases, with the junction holding 26 bases beyond the gene matches. CDR1 and CDR2, looked up from the germline V gene, are SQVTM and ANQGSEA. CDR3 length: 20 amino acids, cysteine to phenylalanine. Solely the CDR3 DNA is kept, with 60 bases framed from the first base. This sequence originates from a woman in her 30s with multiple sclerosis. Sequencing was carried out using PBMCs. The rearrangement joined TRBV29-1 to TRBJ2-1; a stretch of 12 junction bases matches TRBD2. The DNA is TGCAGCGTCCCTCCTCCGGCGGCTAGCGGGGGGGCTTTTAGGATCCATGAGCAGTTCTTC. Its coded protein is CSVPPPAASGGAFRIHEQFF.